This T cell receptor (beta chain) was identified in a study of blood T cells in healthy people across ages. Through a sample-barcoded 5' primer and a J-beta primer mix, a second PCR was run for roughly 7 to 11 cycles. Every cDNA was tagged by a template-switch adaptor with 12 random nucleotides. MiXCR, run by TCRdb on the 5' RACE reads, gives a single entry per CDR3 protein. The sample has 1,800,000 or so distinct CDR3 sequences; 30% to 40% are singletons. Comment on this clonotype: The antigen is not known.

Notes on the study in general: It was not possible, with unsorted PBMCs, to conclusively compare naive and antigen-experienced cells.

The germline V and J ends were trimmed by 0 bases and 5 bases, with 11 bases remaining between them. The CDR3 is made up of 14 amino acids. Per germline, CDR1 SGHRS and CDR2 YFSETQ. The sample comprised blood. The clonotype originates from a human donor in good health. The rearrangement uses TRBV5-1 and TRBJ1-2; no clear D. The CDR3 protein is CASSLEGPPYGYTF. CDR3 nucleotide sequence: TGCGCCAGCAGCTTGGAGGGTCCACCTTATGGCTACACCTTC.